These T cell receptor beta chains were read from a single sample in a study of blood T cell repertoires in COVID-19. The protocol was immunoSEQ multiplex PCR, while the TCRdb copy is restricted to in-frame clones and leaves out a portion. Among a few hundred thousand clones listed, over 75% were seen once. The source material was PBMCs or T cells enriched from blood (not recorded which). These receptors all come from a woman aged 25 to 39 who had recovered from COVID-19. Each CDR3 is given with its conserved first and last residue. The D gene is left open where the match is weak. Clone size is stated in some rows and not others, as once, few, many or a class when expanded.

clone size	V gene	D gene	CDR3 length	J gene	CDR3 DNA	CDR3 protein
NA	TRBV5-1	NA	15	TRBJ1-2	TGCGCCAGCAACCCGGAGGGGGGGACTAACTATGGCTACACCTTC	CASNPEGGTNYGYTF
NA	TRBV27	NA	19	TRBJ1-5	TGTGCCAGCAGACCCATGACCGGGGTCTCACCTTATAGCAATCAGCCCCAGCATTTT	CASRPMTGVSPYSNQPQHF
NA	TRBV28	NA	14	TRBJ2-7	TGTGCCAGCAGTTTATTTAACAGGGCCTACGAGCAGTACTTC	CASSLFNRAYEQYF
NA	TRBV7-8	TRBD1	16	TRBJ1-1	TGTGCCAGCAGCTTTCTTGCAGGGACAGGAGACACTGAAGCTTTCTTT	CASSFLAGTGDTEAFF
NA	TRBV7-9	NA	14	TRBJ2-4	TGTGCCAGCAAACAGGGCGGTGCCAAAAACATTCAGTACTTC	CASKQGGAKNIQYF
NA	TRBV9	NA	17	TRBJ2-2	TGTGCCAGCGCTACTTCGGGAACTCTTCCCGTAACCGGGGAGCTGTTTTTT	CASATSGTLPVTGELFF
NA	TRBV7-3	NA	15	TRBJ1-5	TGTGCCAGCAGCCCACTGGAGGAAATCAATCAGCCCCAGCATTTT	CASSPLEEINQPQHF
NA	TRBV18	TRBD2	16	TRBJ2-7	TGTGCCAGCTCACTCCAACTAGCGGGGGCTACCTACGAGCAGTACTTC	CASSLQLAGATYEQYF
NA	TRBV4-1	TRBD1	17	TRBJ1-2	TGCGCCAGCAGCCAAGAGATTGGACAGGGGGCAATGTATGGCTACACCTTC	CASSQEIGQGAMYGYTF
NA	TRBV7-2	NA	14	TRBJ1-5	TGTGCCAGCAGCTTAACGGGGAGCAATCAGCCCCAGCATTTT	CASSLTGSNQPQHF
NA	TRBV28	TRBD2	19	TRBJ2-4	TGTGCCAGCAGTCCTGCTAAGTTGAGGACTAGTGCGAGGGAGCACATTCAGTACTTC	CASSPAKLRTSAREHIQYF
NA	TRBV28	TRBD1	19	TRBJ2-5	TGTGCCAGCAGTTTAGAGGGACAGGGGTTCTCCGACCCTCAAGAGACCCAGTACTTC	CASSLEGQGFSDPQETQYF
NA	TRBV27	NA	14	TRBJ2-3	TGTGCCAGCAGTTTAACGCGGGTGGGAGATACGCAGTATTTT	CASSLTRVGDTQYF
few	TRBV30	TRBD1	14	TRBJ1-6	TGTGCCTGGAGGGGACAGACAGGTCATTCACCCCTCCACTTT	CAWRGQTGHSPLHF
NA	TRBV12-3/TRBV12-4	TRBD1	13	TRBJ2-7	TGTGCCAGCAGTATGGGCCGAGGACAGGGCGCGCACTTC	CASSMGRGQGAHF
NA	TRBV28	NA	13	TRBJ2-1	TGTGCCAGCACCCTGCGGGTATTTGGTGAGCAGTTCTTC	CASTLRVFGEQFF
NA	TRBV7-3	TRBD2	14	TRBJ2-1	TGTGCCAGCAGGCTAGCGGGAGGAGACAATGAGCAGTTCTTC	CASRLAGGDNEQFF
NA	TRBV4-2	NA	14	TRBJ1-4	TGTGCCAGCAGCCACGCAAGCACGCTCGAAAAACTGTTTTTT	CASSHASTLEKLFF
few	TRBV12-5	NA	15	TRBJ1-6	TGTGCTAGTGGCCACACTCATACCGGGAATTCACCCCTCCACTTT	CASGHTHTGNSPLHF
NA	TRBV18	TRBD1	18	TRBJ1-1	TGTGCCAGCTCATTCACAATTCGGCCCGGGACAGGGAACACTGAAGCTTTCTTT	CASSFTIRPGTGNTEAFF
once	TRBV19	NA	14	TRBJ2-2	TGTGCGAGCAGGCAGGGTATAAACACCGGGGAGCTGTTTTTT	CASRQGINTGELFF
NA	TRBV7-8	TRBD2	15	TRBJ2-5	TGTGCCAGCAGCTTAATCAGGGAGGGGAAGGAGACCCAGTACTTC	CASSLIREGKETQYF
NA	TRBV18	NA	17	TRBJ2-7	TGTGCCAGCTCACCGAAATTAGCCGCTTCCCCCTCCTACGAGCAGTACTTC	CASSPKLAASPSYEQYF
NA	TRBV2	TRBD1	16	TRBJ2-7	TGTGCCAGCAGGTATGGCGGGACAGGGTCGACCTACGAGCAGTACTTC	CASRYGGTGSTYEQYF
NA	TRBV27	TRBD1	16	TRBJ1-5	TGTGCCAGCAGTTCTCTGCAAGGGACAGACGGTCAGCCCCAGCATTTT	CASSSLQGTDGQPQHF
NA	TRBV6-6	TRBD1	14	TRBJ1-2	TGTGCCAGCAGTTACGGGGCAGGGGGCCTTGGCTACACCTTC	CASSYGAGGLGYTF
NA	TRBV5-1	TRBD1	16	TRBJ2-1	TGCGCCAGCAGCGGAGGACAGGTCCGCTCCTACAATGAGCAGTTCTTC	CASSGGQVRSYNEQFF
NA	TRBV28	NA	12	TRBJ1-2	TGTGCCCTCTACGGGGGGGTCGAGGGCTACACCTTC	CALYGGVEGYTF
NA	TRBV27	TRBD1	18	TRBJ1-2	TGTGCCAGCAGCCGCGATCCCGGGACAGGAACACGGGGCTATGGCTACACCTTC	CASSRDPGTGTRGYGYTF
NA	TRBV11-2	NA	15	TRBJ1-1	TGTGCCAGCAGCCAATTTCCTGGGAGGAACACTGAAGCTTTCTTT	CASSQFPGRNTEAFF
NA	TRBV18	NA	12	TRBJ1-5	TGTGCCAGCCCCCGGGATGAGTGGCCCCAGCATTTT	CASPRDEWPQHF
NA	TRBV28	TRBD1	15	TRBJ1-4	TGTGCCAGCAGTGCCCCCGGGACAGGGTATGAAAAACTGTTTTTT	CASSAPGTGYEKLFF
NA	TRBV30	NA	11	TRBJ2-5	TGTGCCTGGGGTCCTACAGAGACCCAGTACTTC	CAWGPTETQYF
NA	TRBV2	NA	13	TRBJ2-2	TGTGCCAGCAGTGTCAAGCGCACCGGGGAGCTGTTTTTT	CASSVKRTGELFF
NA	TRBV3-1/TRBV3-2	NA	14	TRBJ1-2	TGTGCCAGCAGCCAAGAACGGCGACAGTATGGCTACACCTTC	CASSQERRQYGYTF
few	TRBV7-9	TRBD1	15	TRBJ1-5	TGTGCCAGCAGCACGGGACAGGGGGCCGGTCAGCCCCAGCATTTT	CASSTGQGAGQPQHF
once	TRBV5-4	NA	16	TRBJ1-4	TGTGCCAGCAGCTTGGCCCTGGGTCGGGGGAATGAAAAACTGTTTTTT	CASSLALGRGNEKLFF
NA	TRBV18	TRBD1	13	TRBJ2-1	TGTGCCAGCTCACGGACAGGGGGGCATGAGCAGTTCTTC	CASSRTGGHEQFF
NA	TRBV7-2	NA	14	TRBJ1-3	TGTGCCAGCAGCTTGCGACAGGCTGGAAACACCATATATTTT	CASSLRQAGNTIYF
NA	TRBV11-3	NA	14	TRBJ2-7	TGTGCCAGCAGCTTAATACTGGGGGCCCACGAGCAGTACTTC	CASSLILGAHEQYF
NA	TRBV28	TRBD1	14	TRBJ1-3	TGTGCCAGCAGTCGGGACAGCTCTGGAAACACCATATATTTT	CASSRDSSGNTIYF
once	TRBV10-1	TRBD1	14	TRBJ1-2	TGCGCCAGCAGTGTGAACAGGGGTGAAGATGGCTACACCTTC	CASSVNRGEDGYTF
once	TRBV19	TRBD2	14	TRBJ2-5	TGTGCCAGCCGCTCAGCGGGGGGCCAAGAGACCCAGTACTTC	CASRSAGGQETQYF
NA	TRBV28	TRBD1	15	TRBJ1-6	TGTGCCAGCAGTTTTTCCAATACAGGGGGTTCACCCCTCCACTTT	CASSFSNTGGSPLHF
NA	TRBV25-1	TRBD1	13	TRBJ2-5	TGTGCCAGCAGCTCTTGGACAGGGGAGACCCAGTACTTC	CASSSWTGETQYF
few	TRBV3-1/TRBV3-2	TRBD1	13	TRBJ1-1	TGTGCCAGCAGCCAAGTCGGGACAGGCGGAGCTTTCTTT	CASSQVGTGGAFF
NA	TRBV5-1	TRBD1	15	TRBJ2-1	TGCGCCAGCAGCCAGCTACAGGGGTCGAGGTACGAGCAGTTCTTC	CASSQLQGSRYEQFF
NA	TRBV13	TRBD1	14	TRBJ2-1	TGTGCCAGCAGCTTCAACAGGGGTTTGGATGAGCAGTTCTTC	CASSFNRGLDEQFF
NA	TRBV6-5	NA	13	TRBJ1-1	TGTGCCAGCAGTCCCAGGGGGAACACTGAAGCTTTCTTT	CASSPRGNTEAFF
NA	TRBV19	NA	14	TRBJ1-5	TGTGCCAGTTCCGGGGGGCTGGGCAATCAGCCCCAGCATTTT	CASSGGLGNQPQHF
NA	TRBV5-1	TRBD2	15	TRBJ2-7	TGCGCCAGCAGCCCCCTAGCGGGAGCGGGCTACGAGCAGTACTTC	CASSPLAGAGYEQYF
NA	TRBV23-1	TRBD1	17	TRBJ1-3	TGCGCCAGCAACTTAAGACAGGGGGACAACTCTGGAAACACCATATATTTT	CASNLRQGDNSGNTIYF
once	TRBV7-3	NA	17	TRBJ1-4	TGTGCCAGCAGCTTAATTGAGGGGGGGACTTGGCCTCAAAAACTGTTTTTT	CASSLIEGGTWPQKLFF
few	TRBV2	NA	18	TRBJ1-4	TGTGCCAGCAGTGAAGCGGTGGGCTGGGTCAGGGCTAATGAAAAACTGTTTTTT	CASSEAVGWVRANEKLFF
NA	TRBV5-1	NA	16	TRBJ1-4	TGCGCCAGCAGCTTGGCGGGGGGGGCCCTGAATGAAAAACTGTTTTTT	CASSLAGGALNEKLFF
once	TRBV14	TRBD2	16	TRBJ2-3	TGTGCCAGCAGCCAAGCAAGCGGGGGCCTCACAGATACGCAGTATTTT	CASSQASGGLTDTQYF
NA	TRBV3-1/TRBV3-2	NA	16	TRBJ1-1	TGTGCCAGCAGCCAAGAAAGTCAGGGTGAAATCACTGAAGCTTTCTTT	CASSQESQGEITEAFF
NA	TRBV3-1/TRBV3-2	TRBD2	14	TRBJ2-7	TGTGCCAGCAGCCTAGCGGGGGGGCCCGGAGAGCAGTACTTC	CASSLAGGPGEQYF